The T cell receptor (beta chain) described here comes from a study of blood T cell repertoires in COVID-19. CDR3 length: 16 residues. Germline V gene lookup returns CDR1 SGHNT and CDR2 YYREEE (reference sequence). V trimming: 0 bases; J trimming: 2 bases; junction bases outside the gene matches: 6. Method: immunoSEQ multiplex PCR; TCRdb's copy keeps in-frame clones and lacks some. Of about 290,000 clones detected, 85% to 90% appear once; the ten largest clones hold about 4.6%. This receptor was obtained from a man aged 35 to 55 with acute or convalescent COVID-19. Sequences were obtained from peripheral blood. The chain recombines TRBV5-4 with TRBJ1-2; the match to TRBD1 covers 8 bases. The CDR3 bases are TGTGCCAGCAGCTTGGCAGGGGGCCGGGAGAACTATGGCTACACCTTC. It encodes CASSLAGGRENYGYTF.